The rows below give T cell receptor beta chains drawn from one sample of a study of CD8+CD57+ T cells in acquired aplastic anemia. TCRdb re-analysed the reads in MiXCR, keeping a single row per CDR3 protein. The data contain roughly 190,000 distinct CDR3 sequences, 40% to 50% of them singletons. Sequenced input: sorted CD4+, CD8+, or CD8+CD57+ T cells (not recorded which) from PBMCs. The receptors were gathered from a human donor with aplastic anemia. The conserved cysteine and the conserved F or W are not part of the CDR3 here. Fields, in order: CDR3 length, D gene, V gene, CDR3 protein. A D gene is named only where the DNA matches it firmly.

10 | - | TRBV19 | ASAHFNTEAF
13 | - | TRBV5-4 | ASSLLGGVGETQY
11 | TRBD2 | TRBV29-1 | SVEGLAGVEQY
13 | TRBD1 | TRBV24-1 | ATSDFRDSHNEQF
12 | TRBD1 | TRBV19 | ASSMDRITQPQH
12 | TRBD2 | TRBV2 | ASRVLAGGETQY
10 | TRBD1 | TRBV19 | APGQGNTEAF
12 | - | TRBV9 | ASSASGINTEAF
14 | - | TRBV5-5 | ASSLEGDSYYYEQY
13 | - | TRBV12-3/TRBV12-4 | ASSPRVLRNTEAL
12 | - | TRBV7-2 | ASSLRKGHTEAF
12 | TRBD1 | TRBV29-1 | SVGGTGDAYEQY
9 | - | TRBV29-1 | SSRDDYEQH
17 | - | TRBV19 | ASSKTGHRLSSYNSPLH
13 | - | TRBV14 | ASSSPEGGYNEQF
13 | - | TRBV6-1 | ASGPDSPGGSPLH
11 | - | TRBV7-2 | ASSFGQNNEQF
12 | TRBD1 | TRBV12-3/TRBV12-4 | ASSFRQGAETQY
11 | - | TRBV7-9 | ASRRGDIYGYT
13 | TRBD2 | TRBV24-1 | ASSYFSSGQETQY
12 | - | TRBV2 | ASSQGHANTEAS
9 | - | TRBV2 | ASTANSPLH
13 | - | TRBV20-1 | SASPTPGLNYGYT
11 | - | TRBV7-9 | ASTARSSTEAF
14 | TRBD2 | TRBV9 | ASSRAAGALTDTQY
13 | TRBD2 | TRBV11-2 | ASSLLAARTDTQY
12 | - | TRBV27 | ASSSPLRGYGYT
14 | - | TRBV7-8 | ASIARRGNSQETQY
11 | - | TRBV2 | ASSPGGAWEQY
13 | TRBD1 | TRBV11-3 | ASSTTGQGGHEQY
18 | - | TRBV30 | AWSVGSAGLGGRDQETQY
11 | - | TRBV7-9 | ASSQEGGTEAF
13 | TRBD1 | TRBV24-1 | ATSDPTGDNYGYT
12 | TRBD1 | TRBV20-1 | SARRGQGNQPQH
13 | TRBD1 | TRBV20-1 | SARDVRTGNTEAF